The 28 T cell receptor beta chains below come from one sample, sequenced in a study of T cell changes during pregnancy in multiple sclerosis. Assay: immunoSEQ multiplex PCR; the TCRdb copy retains only in-frame clones and omits some. In the table there are roughly 52,000 clones, around 94% of which are singletons. Specimen: CD8+ T cells from peripheral blood mononuclear cells, collected in the third trimester of pregnancy. Receptors originate from a female donor with multiple sclerosis, enrolled in a pregnancy study.

This rearrangement joins TRBV7-9 to TRBJ2-7; no firm D call. The CDR3 consists of 13 residues. CDR1 and CDR2 (germline): SEHNR, FQNEAQ (reference sequence). V was shortened by 5 bases and J by 4 bases, with 12 bases between the two germline ends. This CDR3 reads CASSPGSHYEQYF. CDR3 DNA sequence: TGTGCCAGCAGCCCCGGGTCTCATTACGAGCAGTACTTC.

The gene calls are TRBV2 and TRBJ1-5; no firm D call. V lost 4 bases to trimming and J lost 0 bases, with 7 bases between them. The CDR3 length is 14 residues. Germline-derived CDR1 and CDR2 are SNHLY and FYNNEI. The CDR3 sequence is CASSAGYSNQPQHF. As DNA, the CDR3 is TGTGCCAGCAGTGCAGGCTATAGCAATCAGCCCCAGCATTTT.

CDR3 coding DNA: TGTGCCAGCAGTCAGGGACTCTATGGCTACACCTTC. Translated, it gives CASSQGLYGYTF. The chain employs TRBV6-1 and TRBJ1-2, with D possibly TRBD1 on 5 matching bases. V lost 5 bases and J lost 4, with 8 bases in between. The CDR3 is made up of 12 amino acids. Per the germline V gene, CDR1 is MNHNS and CDR2 is SASEGT.

The V call is TRBV2, the J call TRBJ2-1, with 10 nucleotides matching TRBD2. The CDR3 sequence is 14 residues long. The trim removed 6 bases at V and 5 bases at J, leaving 4 bases unmatched. Germline V gene sequence: CDR1 SNHLY, CDR2 FYNNEI. CDR3 amino acids: CASSLLAGHNEQFF. The CDR3 region has the DNA TGTGCCAGCAGCTTACTAGCGGGACACAATGAGCAGTTCTTC.

The chain has TRBV29-1 and TRBJ2-7; 8 bases match TRBD2. The CDR3 spans 14 residues. From germline, CDR1 is SQVTM and CDR2 ANQGSEA. Here the CDR3 reads CTHDRGGRTYEQYF. In DNA, the CDR3 is TGCACCCACGATCGGGGGGGACGGACCTACGAGCAGTACTTC.

The genes are TRBV28 and TRBJ2-1, with D perhaps TRBD2 (6 bases). CDR1 MDHEN and CDR2 SYDVKM come from the germline V gene. V was clipped by 7 bases and J by 3 bases, with 19 bases between them. The CDR3 sequence is 16 residues long. The CDR3 sequence is CASTSTRGKNYNEQFF. As DNA, the CDR3 is TGTGCCAGCACCAGCACGCGGGGCAAGAACTACAATGAGCAGTTCTTC.

V and J are TRBV5-1 and TRBJ2-1; TRBD2 matches 15 bases. J lost 9 bases, V lost 4 bases, and 5 bases had no gene match. The CDR3 has 15 residues. CDR1 and CDR2 from the germline V gene are SGHRS and YFSETQ. CDR3 nucleotide sequence: TGCGCCAGCAGCCCCGGGACTAGCGGGAGGCTTGAGCAGTTCTTC. Translating it yields CASSPGTSGRLEQFF.

V and J are TRBV28 and TRBJ1-1; a weak D match, TRBD1 (5 bases). The CDR3 has 17 residues. Germline loops: CDR1 MDHEN, CDR2 SYDVKM. V lost 3 bases and J 3 bases, leaving 20 bases between the germline ends. The CDR3 sequence: CASSLHPNRFKYTEAFF. The CDR3 nucleotides read TGTGCCAGCAGTTTGCACCCAAACAGGTTTAAGTACACTGAAGCTTTCTTT.

The V gene is TRBV9, the J gene TRBJ2-7; 8 bases are a match to TRBD1. The CDR3 length is 14 residues. Germline V gene lookup returns CDR1 SGDLS and CDR2 YYNGEE. The ends lost 4 bases at V and 5 bases at J; junction bases unmatched: 8. The CDR3, as DNA: TGTGCCAGCAGCCCCCGGGACAGGATCCACGAGCAGTACTTC. Amino acids: CASSPRDRIHEQYF. Full variable domain (missing parts from reference TRBV9 and TRBJ2-7): DSGVTQTPKHLITATGQRVTLRCSPRSGDLSVYWYQQSLDQGLQFLIQYYNGEERAKGNILERFSAQQFPDLHSELNLSSLELGDSALYFCASSPRDRIHEQYFGPGTRLTVT.

J is TRBJ2-1 and V is TRBV28; 11 bases map to TRBD2. V trimming: 7 bases; J trimming: 4 bases; junction bases outside the gene matches: 9. This CDR3 spans 16 amino acids. Germline CDR1 MDHEN, CDR2 SYDVKM. The CDR3 DNA reads as TGTGCCAGCACCGAGCCGGGACTAGCGGAGTACAATGAGCAGTTCTTC. Protein sequence: CASTEPGLAEYNEQFF.

V and J are TRBV4-2 and TRBJ2-7; TRBD1 aligns across 9 bases. Unmatched junction bases numbered 5, after V lost 4 bases and J lost 7 bases. Germline CDR1 is LGHNA and CDR2 is YNFKEQ. This CDR3 contains 13 residues. The CDR3 DNA reads as TGTGCCAGCAGCCTGGGGACAGGGCGAGAGCAGTACTTC. It specifies CASSLGTGREQYF.

This chain links TRBV9 with TRBJ2-7; 10 bases align to TRBD2. V lost 2 bases to trimming and J lost 3 bases; unmatched junction nucleotides: 5. This CDR3 has 15 amino acids. Germline loops: CDR1 SGDLS, CDR2 YYNGEE. CDR3 protein: CASSVWASGSYEQYF. The CDR3 DNA is TGTGCCAGCAGCGTTTGGGCTAGCGGGAGCTACGAGCAGTACTTC.

J is TRBJ1-2 and V is TRBV11-1; 8 bases fit TRBD1. V dropped 3 bases and J dropped 0; count of bases not matched to a gene: 15. The CDR3 extends over 19 amino acids. Per the germline V gene, CDR1 is SGHAT and CDR2 is FQDESV (reference sequence). CDR3 nucleotide sequence: TGTGCCAGCAGCTTCCGAGGAGGACAGGGAGTTGGAGCTAACTATGGCTACACCTTC. Translating gives CASSFRGGQGVGANYGYTF.

The rearrangement links TRBV29-1 to TRBJ2-2, with unresolved D. CDR3 length: 12 amino acids. The V gene's germline CDR1 is SQVTM and CDR2 ANQGSEA. The V gene lost 0 bases and the J gene lost 5 bases, with 4 bases spanning the gap. CDR3 in amino acids: CSVEELTGELFF. In DNA form, the CDR3 reads TGCAGCGTTGAAGAGTTAACCGGGGAGCTGTTTTTT.

The rearrangement uses TRBV7-9 and TRBJ2-2; a weak D match, TRBD1 (6 bases). V shed 4 bases and J shed 4 bases, with 10 bases lying between them. This CDR3 is 14 amino acids long. Per the germline V gene, CDR1 is SEHNR and CDR2 is FQNEAQ (reference sequence). The CDR3 region has the DNA TGTGCCAGCAGCTCGGGGACACCCACCGGGGAGCTGTTTTTT. Its protein is CASSSGTPTGELFF.

The chain's CDR3 is CASSQSLLAGRNEQFF. For the CDR3, the DNA is TGCGCCAGCAGTCAATCCCTACTAGCGGGAAGGAATGAGCAGTTCTTC. The chain recombines TRBV23-1 with TRBJ2-1; TRBD2 matches 10 bases. TRBV23-1 is known as an ORF, though its function is uncertain. The J segment lost 7 bases and the V segment lost 0 bases, leaving 6 bases of the junction unmatched. The CDR3 loop spans 16 amino acids.

This sequence joins TRBV28 and TRBJ2-5, with 7 bases lining up with TRBD2. Trimming removed 7 bases from V and 4 bases from J; junction bases left unmatched: 12. Germline-derived CDR1 and CDR2 are MDHEN and SYDVKM. CDR3 length: 15 residues. CDR3 residues: CASTPFGRSGETQYF. The CDR3 coding sequence is TGTGCCAGCACCCCCTTCGGGAGGTCGGGAGAGACCCAGTACTTC.

The gene calls are TRBV28 and TRBJ2-1; the D is unclear. This CDR3 is 17 amino acids long. The ends were cut back, 3 bases at V and 4 bases at J, with 19 bases in the middle. CDR1 is MDHEN, CDR2 SYDVKM, per germline. The CDR3 DNA reads as TGTGCCAGCAGTTTTTTTCTCCTCCCGTTAATATACAATGAGCAGTTCTTC. Translated: CASSFFLLPLIYNEQFF.

In DNA, the CDR3 is TGCGCCAGCAGCCAAGGCCGACAGGGGTCGGGAAACATTCAGTACTTC. It encodes CASSQGRQGSGNIQYF. The chain employs TRBV5-1 and TRBJ2-4; 8 bases line up with TRBD1. V trimming: 4 bases; J trimming: 6 bases; junction bases outside the gene matches: 12. This CDR3 has 16 amino acids. The germline V gene has CDR1 SGHRS and CDR2 YFSETQ.

The V call is TRBV5-1, the J call TRBJ2-7, with D unresolved. The V and J ends lost 0 bases and 6 bases respectively, with 10 bases between them. CDR1 SGHRS and CDR2 YFSETQ come from the germline V gene. This CDR3 region has 13 residues. CDR3 DNA: TGCGCCAGCAGCTTGGTAGGAGTCGGCGAGCAGTACTTC. Its translation: CASSLVGVGEQYF. Together with reference TRBV5-1 and TRBJ2-7, the CDR3 gives the full variable domain: KAGVTQTPRYLIKTRGQQVTLSCSPISGHRSVSWYQQTPGQGLQFLFEYFSETQRNKGNFPGRFSGRQFSNSRSEMNVSTLELGDSALYLCASSLVGVGEQYFGPGTRLTVT.

The chain couples TRBV5-1 to TRBJ2-3, with D possibly TRBD1 on 5 matching bases. CDR1 and CDR2 from the germline V gene are SGHRS and YFSETQ. Trimming left V 0 bases short and J 3 bases short, with 8 bases between. The CDR3 extends over 14 amino acids. CDR3 bases: TGCGCCAGCAGCTTGGCCCAGGGAACAGATACGCAGTATTTT. It encodes CASSLAQGTDTQYF.

The sample holds a few counts of this clone. The chain uses TRBV28 and TRBJ2-6; tentative D call: TRBD1 (6 bases). Trimming pared 3 bases from V and 0 bases from J, leaving 9 bases between. CDR1 and CDR2 from the germline V gene are MDHEN and SYDVKM. This CDR3 is built from 16 residues. CDR3 sequence (DNA): TGTGCCAGCAGTTTCGGACAGCTCTCTGGGGCCAACGTCCTGACTTTC. This codes for CASSFGQLSGANVLTF.

V and J are TRBV27 and TRBJ2-1, with TRBD2 matching over 7 bases. The V gene's germline CDR1 is MNHEY and CDR2 SMNVEV (reference sequence). J lost 4 bases, V lost 6 bases, and 12 bases had no gene match. CDR3 length equals 16 residues. The DNA for the CDR3 is TGTGCCAGCAGCCCTAGGGGTCTAGCGGAATACAATGAGCAGTTCTTC. It translates to CASSPRGLAEYNEQFF.

The rearrangement joins TRBV6-5 to TRBJ2-7; D remains ambiguous. This CDR3 is 14 amino acids long. Deletions cut 2 bases from V and 1 base from J, with 9 bases between. Germline CDR1 and CDR2: MNHEY and SVGAGI. CDR3 bases: TGTGCCAGCAGTTACGAGGCCGTATCCTACGAGCAGTACTTC. It specifies CASSYEAVSYEQYF.

The chain recombines TRBV9 with TRBJ2-1; D gene uncertain. V was cut by 0 bases and J by 3 bases, with 7 bases left in between. Germline CDR1 and CDR2: SGDLS and YYNGEE. The length of the CDR3 is 14 residues. CDR3 nucleotides: TGTGCCAGCAGCGTAGAATGGAGCTACAATGAGCAGTTCTTC. Translation: CASSVEWSYNEQFF.

This chain uses TRBV28 with TRBJ1-1, with a weak D call TRBD1 (5 bases). The CDR3 is 16 amino acids. Germline V gives CDR1 MDHEN, CDR2 SYDVKM. Trimming removed 7 bases at V and 3 bases at J, with 21 bases between. The CDR3 DNA sequence: TGTGCCAGCACTCGATTCGCAGGGATTGAGGACACTGAAGCTTTCTTT. Residues: CASTRFAGIEDTEAFF.

Points on this clone: Distinct nucleotide sequences in the sample also encode this CDR3. The chain combines TRBV6-5 with TRBJ1-1; perhaps TRBD1 as D (5 bases). The germline V gene encodes CDR1 MNHEY and CDR2 SVGAGI. V shed 2 bases and J shed 5 bases, with 18 bases lying between them. This CDR3 spans 16 amino acids. CDR3 coding DNA: TGTGCCAGCAGTTACGGGTTGGGGGAGGTGGGAACTGAAGCTTTCTTT. Translating gives CASSYGLGEVGTEAFF.

The gene calls are TRBV6-5 and TRBJ2-1; 13 bases are a match to TRBD2. Germline values: CDR1 MNHEY, CDR2 SVGAGI. This CDR3 spans 14 amino acids. Losses at the gene ends were 2 bases for V and 9 bases for J; bases not matched to a gene: 1. CDR3 residues: CASSYGTSGIEQFF. CDR3 DNA sequence: TGTGCCAGCAGTTACGGGACTAGCGGGATTGAGCAGTTCTTC.